These 3 T cell receptor beta chains were all obtained from the same sample, sequenced in a study of T cells after yellow fever vaccination. Each CDR3 protein is one row after TCRdb ran MiXCR on the 5' RACE reads. The repertoire consists of 300,000 to 450,000 distinct CDR3 sequences, with around 6.4% occurring once and the leading ten covering approximately 15%. Sequenced here: PBMCs, sampled 5 days after the yellow fever booster vaccination. The receptors were sampled from a man aged 25 to 40 who received the YFV17D yellow fever vaccine.

In this sample, this clonotype turned up many times. The chain is built from TRBV7-9 and TRBJ2-1; 7 bases align to TRBD1. Germline V CDR1 and CDR2: SEHNR, FQNEAQ (reference sequence). CDR3 length: 14 amino acids. J gave up 4 bases and V 11 bases, and 11 bases lay outside the gene matches. CDR3 loop: CASLRDREYNEQFF. The CDR3 DNA is TGTGCCTCTCTCCGGGACAGAGAATACAATGAGCAGTTCTTC.

This clonotype was seen at least ten times. This chain joins TRBV7-2 and TRBJ1-2; D is undetermined. V was pared by 2 bases and J by 6 bases, with 10 bases between. Germline lookup yields CDR1 SGHTA and CDR2 FQGNSA. The CDR3 has 13 residues. This chain's CDR3 is CASSLSPPDGYTF. CDR3 DNA: TGTGCCAGCAGCTTATCCCCCCCAGATGGCTACACCTTC.

This clonotype was recorded at least ten times. The V gene is TRBV6-5, the J gene TRBJ1-1; D gene unclear. CDR3 size: 13 residues. With 0 bases removed from V and 7 bases from J, the gap between germline ends came to 9 bases. Germline V lookup: CDR1 MNHEY, CDR2 SVGAGI. CDR3 amino acids: CASSYSRGFEAFF. CDR3 in DNA: TGTGCCAGCAGTTACTCACGGGGATTTGAAGCTTTCTTT.